Presented here are 17 T cell receptor beta chains from one specimen sequenced in a study of T cell responses to AZD1222 COVID-19 vaccine. Sequenced by immunoSEQ multiplex PCR; TCRdb stores in-frame clones only, minus some. Of roughly 130,000 clones in the sample, 87% were seen once. Material: peripheral blood, obtained on day 0 of AZD1222 vaccination. The receptor source for this set is an adult in good health.

The chain is built from TRBV3-1 (or the pseudogene TRBV3-2) and TRBJ2-7; TRBD1 agrees at 7 bases. CDR1 LGHDT and CDR2 YNNKEL come from the germline V gene (reference sequence). The trim removed 3 bases at V and 3 bases at J, leaving 5 bases unmatched. The CDR3 consists of 14 residues. In DNA, the CDR3 is TGTGCCAGCAGCCATAAGGCAGGGGGCTACGAGCAGTACTTC. This codes for CASSHKAGGYEQYF.

The chain is built from TRBV7-2 and TRBJ1-6, with D uncertain. The germline V and J ends were trimmed by 5 bases and 7 bases, with 12 bases remaining between them. This CDR3 is 14 amino acids long. Germline CDR1 and CDR2: SGHTA and FQGNSA. CDR3 sequence reads: CASSPGPRNSPLHF. The CDR3 DNA reads TGTGCCAGCAGCCCCGGACCTAGAAATTCACCCCTCCACTTT.

The chain combines TRBV28 with TRBJ1-1, with D unresolved. CDR3 length: 13 amino acids. The germline V gene has CDR1 MDHEN and CDR2 SYDVKM. The V end was cut by 8 bases, the J end by 1 base, with 11 bases between. DNA of the CDR3: TGTGCCAGCGGCTATCTCTCGAACACTGAAGCTTTCTTT. This sequence encodes CASGYLSNTEAFF.

This rearrangement joins TRBV6-1 to TRBJ1-5; no definite D call. The V gene lost 3 bases and the J gene lost 5 bases, with 8 bases spanning the gap. The CDR3 extends over 13 amino acids. Per germline, CDR1 MNHNS and CDR2 SASEGT. CDR3 sequence: CASSEGSHQPQHF. In DNA form, the CDR3 reads TGTGCCAGCAGTGAGGGCAGCCATCAGCCCCAGCATTTT.

The gene calls are TRBV5-1 and TRBJ1-6; a possible D gene is TRBD1 (6 bases). The CDR3 consists of 15 residues. Trimming took 4 bases from V and 6 from J, leaving 14 bases between them. Germline V gene lookup returns CDR1 SGHRS and CDR2 YFSETQ. CDR3 DNA: TGCGCCAGCAGCGAACAGGGAATCGGTAATTCACCCCTCCACTTT. Translated, it gives CASSEQGIGNSPLHF.

A single count supports this clone. The chain carries TRBV9 and TRBJ2-1; TRBD1 matches at 9 bases. In germline, CDR1 is SGDLS, CDR2 YYNGEE. CDR3 length equals 15 residues. J gave up 3 bases and V 4 bases, and 5 bases lay outside the gene matches. The DNA of the CDR3 is TGTGCCAGCAGCTTGGGACAGGGCAGCTACAATGAGCAGTTCTTC. Protein product: CASSLGQGSYNEQFF.

The chain couples TRBV6-2 or TRBV6-3 to TRBJ1-2, with a possible D match to TRBD1 (6 bases). Deletions cut 6 bases from V and 4 bases from J, with 15 bases between. There are 14 residues in the CDR3. The germline V gene has CDR1 MNHEY and CDR2 SVGEGT. The CDR3 nucleotides are TGTGCCAGCAGCCCGACCAGGACAGCCTATGGCTACACCTTC. It codes for CASSPTRTAYGYTF.

For this clone: Other DNA sequences in the sample encode the same CDR3. This chain joins TRBV28 and TRBJ2-7; no clear D gene. Trimming left V 6 bases short and J 2 bases short, with 8 bases between. CDR3 length: 12 amino acids. Per the germline V gene, CDR1 is MDHEN and CDR2 is SYDVKM. CDR3 in amino acids: CASSLSTYEQYF. For the CDR3, the DNA is TGTGCCAGCAGCCTATCCACCTACGAGCAGTACTTC.

As for this clone: Other DNA sequences in this sample translate to the same CDR3. The V gene is TRBV18, the J gene TRBJ2-5, with D unclear. The CDR3 has 13 residues. The V gene lost 2 bases and the J gene lost 2 bases, with 6 bases spanning the gap. Germline-derived CDR1 and CDR2 are KGHSH and LQKENI. In DNA, the CDR3 is TGTGCCAGCTCACCAAACGGTCAAGAGACCCAGTACTTC. Translated, it gives CASSPNGQETQYF.

The chain recombines TRBV7-8 with TRBJ2-7, with TRBD2 matching over 9 bases. This CDR3 spans 17 amino acids. Trimming took 4 bases from V and 6 from J; bases not matched to a gene: 16. In germline, CDR1 is SGHVS, CDR2 FQNEAQ. The CDR3 DNA is TGTGCCAGCAGCTCCCCCCGTGTTAGCGGGGGACCGGCCGAGCAGTACTTC. It specifies CASSSPRVSGGPAEQYF.

The CDR3 protein is CASSFEDRGNYGYTF. Here the CDR3 DNA reads TGTGCCAGCAGCTTCGAGGACAGGGGTAACTATGGCTACACCTTC. The V and J genes are TRBV7-9 and TRBJ1-2; 9 bases align to TRBD1. The CDR3 has 15 amino acids. With V trimmed by 3 bases and J by 1 base, 3 bases remained unmatched. CDR1 and CDR2 from the germline V gene are SEHNR and FQNEAQ (reference sequence).

This clone occurred a few times. J is TRBJ1-2 and V is TRBV5-8; possible D gene TRBD1, 6 bases. Germline V gene sequence: CDR1 SGHTS, CDR2 YDEGEE. The CDR3 is made up of 13 amino acids. The V end lost 1 base, the J end lost 5 bases, and 9 bases lay between the germline ends. The DNA for the CDR3 is TGTGCCAGCAGCTTGAGGGGGACGTATGGCTACACCTTC. This encodes CASSLRGTYGYTF.

The J gene is TRBJ2-1, the V gene TRBV4-2; the D gene could be TRBD1 or TRBD2 (5 bases each). The length of the CDR3 is 15 residues. V was shortened by 4 bases and J by 6 bases, with 16 bases between the two germline ends. The V gene's germline CDR1 is LGHNA and CDR2 YNFKEQ. In DNA, the CDR3 is TGTGCCAGCAGCCGCCTGCTCCAGGGACCCAATGAGCAGTTCTTC. Translated, it gives CASSRLLQGPNEQFF.

This clone appeared once. The rearrangement links TRBV25-1 to TRBJ1-6, with D possibly matching TRBD1 (5 bases). Germline V gene data show CDR1 as MGHDK and CDR2 as SYGVNS. The CDR3 has 14 amino acids. Trimming shortened V by 6 bases and J by 5 bases, and 11 bases separated the two germline ends. The CDR3 nucleotides read TGTGCCAGCAGCCGCGGGACTGATAATTCACCCCTCCACTTT. Translating gives CASSRGTDNSPLHF.

For the CDR3, the DNA is TGCGCCAGCAGCTTAAGTGGGCGGGACAGCTACGAGCAGTACTTC. It is translated as CASSLSGRDSYEQYF. The chain uses TRBV5-1 and TRBJ2-7, with TRBD1 as a possible D gene (7 bases). The CDR3 is 15 amino acids. Germline CDR1 SGHRS, CDR2 YFSETQ. The V gene lost 2 bases and the J gene lost 3 bases, with 15 bases spanning the gap.

This clone came up a few times. The V call is TRBV5-5, the J call TRBJ2-5; 9 positions match TRBD1. Germline V gene data show CDR1 as SGHKS and CDR2 as YYEKEE (reference sequence). V lost 5 bases to trimming and J lost 4 bases; unmatched junction nucleotides: 3. The length of the CDR3 is 13 residues. The CDR3 loop reads CASSTTGGETQYF. The CDR3 DNA reads as TGTGCCAGCAGTACGACAGGGGGAGAGACCCAGTACTTC.

The chain uses TRBV19 and TRBJ2-1; D possibly corresponds to TRBD2 (6 bases). The germline V gene has CDR1 LNHDA and CDR2 SQIVND (reference sequence). CDR3 size: 14 residues. V was cut by 4 bases and J by 8 bases, with 15 bases left in between. The DNA for the CDR3 is TGTGCCAGTAGTAGCCAGGGAGGTTCGCATGAGCAGTTCTTC. Protein sequence: CASSSQGGSHEQFF. Based on the CDR3 plus reference TRBV19 and TRBJ2-1, the full variable domain is DGGITQSPKYLFRKEGQNVTLSCEQNLNHDAMYWYRQDPGQGLRLIYYSQIVNDFQKGDIAEGYSVSREKKESFPLTVTSAQKNPTAFYLCASSSQGGSHEQFFGPGTRLTVL.